This T cell receptor beta chain comes out of a study of cytomegalovirus exposure and HLA in healthy donors. Both 60 Vbeta primers and 13 Jbeta primers went into the PCR. Assay: immunoSEQ multiplex PCR; the TCRdb copy retains only in-frame clones and omits some. The sample holds fewer than 200,000 clones, roughly 74% seen once. Findings of the study overall: An apparent linkage of common viral pathogens to several of the most significant clusters emerged in a later analysis. Later analysis associated a missense DCLRE1C variant with TCR beta V- and J-gene trimming. An analysis was carried out later, and it reportedly showed fewer N-insertions in an Asian-associated ancestry cluster than the approximately 670-donor mean.

This CDR3 contains 14 residues. V was cut by 2 bases and J by 4 bases, with 12 bases left in between. The germline gives CDR1 SGHKS, CDR2 YYEKEE (reference sequence). Concerning this clone itself: The antigen is unknown.

Donors consisted of healthy bone marrow donors. The TCR was taken from a woman under 40 in good health and CMV-seronegative. Sequenced: PBMCs. The chain recombines TRBV5-5 with TRBJ1-1; tentatively, D is TRBD1 (6 bases). CDR3 in DNA: TGTGCCAGCAGCTTTCAGGGGTGGGGCACTGAAGCTTTCTTT. Translating it yields CASSFQGWGTEAFF.